The 27 T cell receptor beta chains below come from one sample, sequenced in a study of T cells in placental villitis. Their antigen targets remain unknown. Sequencing used immunoSEQ v4. The method was immunoSEQ multiplex PCR; TCRdb's version includes in-frame clones alone and lacks a portion of them. The sample lists around 1,600 clones, around four fifths seen once, with almost 8% in the top ten. Whole-study findings and limits: Median clonality was about 0.054 in villitis of unknown etiology placentae versus about 0.006 in controls.

The sequenced sample was placental tissue containing maternal and fetal cells. Source of these receptors: a human patient with villitis of unknown etiology; the placental T cells may come from both mother and fetus.

The CDR3 is CSGGASYGYTF. The DNA for the CDR3 is TGCAGCGGCGGGGCCAGCTATGGCTACACCTTC. The V call is TRBV20-1, the J call TRBJ1-2, with a tentative D call TRBD1 (5 bases). CDR3 size: 11 residues. Germline V gives CDR1 DFQATT, CDR2 SNEGSKA (reference sequence).

The genes are TRBV21-1 and TRBJ2-7; the DNA was not used to check the table's D call, TRBD1. TRBV21-1 is reported as a pseudogene. CDR3 size: 19 residues. CDR3 bases: TGTGCCAGCAGCAGATCGGGACAGGAAAATTTCAGGGGCTCCTACGAGCAGTACGTC. Translation gives CASSRSGQENFRGSYEQYV.

V usage is TRBV20-1 and J usage is TRBJ1-2; D not resolved. The CDR3 sequence is 9 residues long. CDR1 and CDR2 (germline): DFQATT, SNEGSKA (reference sequence). Trimming cost V 5 bases and J 8 bases, with 6 bases left between them. The CDR3 here is CSARPGYTF. CDR3 bases: TGCAGTGCTCGTCCCGGCTACACCTTC.

The chain links TRBV7-2 to TRBJ2-3, with D tentatively TRBD1 (5 bases). Germline V gene lookup returns CDR1 SGHTA and CDR2 FQGNSA. The CDR3 consists of 15 residues. V was cut by 1 base and J by 2 bases, with 10 bases left in between. DNA of the CDR3: TGTGCCAGCAGCTTAGATAGGGGTCTCACAGATACGCAGTATTTT. This sequence encodes CASSLDRGLTDTQYF.

V usage is TRBV5-4 and J usage is TRBJ2-1; TRBD2 matches at 12 bases. Losses at the gene ends were 3 bases for V and 0 bases for J; bases not matched to a gene: 4. This CDR3 has 17 residues. Germline V gives CDR1 SGHNT, CDR2 YYREEE (reference sequence). In DNA, the CDR3 is TGTGCCAGCAGCTCCACTAGCGGGGGGAGCTCCTACAATGAGCAGTTCTTC. Amino acids: CASSSTSGGSSYNEQFF.

J is TRBJ2-2 and V is TRBV9; no clear D. From germline, CDR1 is SGDLS and CDR2 YYNGEE. The CDR3 is 14 residues long. The ends were cut back, 0 bases at V and 1 base at J, with 4 bases in the middle. The CDR3 is CASSVGGNTGELFF. The CDR3 region has the DNA TGTGCCAGCAGCGTAGGAGGGAACACCGGGGAGCTGTTTTTT.

The chain has TRBV18 and TRBJ2-1; D may be TRBD1 (6 bases). The CDR3 consists of 14 residues. The germline V gene has CDR1 KGHSH and CDR2 LQKENI. Trimming shortened V by 8 bases and J by 0 bases, and 11 bases separated the two germline ends. The CDR3 loop reads CASEGQSSYNEQFF. The CDR3 DNA reads TGTGCCAGCGAAGGACAGAGCTCCTACAATGAGCAGTTCTTC.

The chain employs TRBV11-1 and TRBJ2-5, with TRBD2 as a possible D gene (6 bases). Trimming pared 7 bases from V and 2 bases from J, leaving 11 bases between. CDR1 and CDR2 (germline): SGHAT, FQDESV (reference sequence). The CDR3 has 13 residues. The CDR3 DNA follows: TGTGCCAGCAAGGGAGGACCACAAGAGACCCAGTACTTC. Protein: CASKGGPQETQYF.

The J gene is TRBJ1-2, the V gene TRBV9; the match to TRBD1 covers 10 bases. In germline, CDR1 is SGDLS, CDR2 YYNGEE. There are 15 residues in the CDR3. V was clipped by 4 bases and J by 6 bases; unmatched bases: 9. CDR3 sequence: CASSPSDRGLDGYTF. CDR3 sequence (DNA): TGTGCCAGCAGCCCTAGCGACAGGGGGCTCGATGGCTACACCTTC.

V gene TRBV5-4 combines with J gene TRBJ2-1; D gene uncertain. The germline gives CDR1 SGHNT, CDR2 YYREEE (reference sequence). The germline V and J ends were trimmed by 2 bases and 5 bases, with 8 bases remaining between them. The CDR3 length is 13 residues. The CDR3 region has the DNA TGTGCCAGCAGCTTATTTACAGACAATGAGCAGTTCTTC. It encodes CASSLFTDNEQFF.

The V call is TRBV4-1, the J call TRBJ2-3, with 10 bases aligning to TRBD2. J was trimmed by 2 bases and V by 1 base; bases with no gene match: 6. The CDR3 runs to 17 residues. Germline V gene lookup returns CDR1 MGHRA and CDR2 YSYEKL. The CDR3 reads CASSQGASGGSTDTQYF. CDR3 DNA: TGCGCCAGCAGCCAAGGGGCTAGCGGGGGATCCACAGATACGCAGTATTTT.

The chain uses TRBV5-1 and TRBJ2-7, with 7 positions matching TRBD2. J was trimmed by 1 base and V by 4 bases; bases with no gene match: 11. The CDR3 has 16 residues. From germline, CDR1 is SGHRS and CDR2 YFSETQ. The CDR3, as DNA: TGCGCCAGCAGCCCTGATGTGGCGGGGGTATCCTACGAGCAGTACGTC. Residues: CASSPDVAGVSYEQYV.

This clone showed up just once. The genes are TRBV3-1 (or the pseudogene TRBV3-2) and TRBJ2-5, with TRBD2 matching over 9 bases. This CDR3 contains 16 residues. V lost 4 bases and J lost 1; bases outside the gene matches: 7. CDR1 and CDR2 (germline): LGHDT, YNNKEL (reference sequence). CDR3 residues: CASSPQRGAFQETQYF. Here the CDR3 DNA reads TGTGCCAGCAGCCCTCAGCGGGGGGCGTTCCAAGAGACCCAGTACTTC.

The CDR3 reads CASNGGRDTDTQYF. CDR3 DNA: TGTGCCAGCAATGGGGGGAGGGACACAGATACGCAGTATTTT. J is TRBJ2-3 and V is TRBV6-5, with 7 bases fitting TRBD2. The CDR3 runs to 14 residues. CDR1 MNHEY and CDR2 SVGAGI come from the germline V gene. With V trimmed by 7 bases and J by 2 bases, 6 bases remained unmatched.

This clone was recorded a few times. This chain uses TRBV5-1 with TRBJ1-2; TRBD1 might be the D (6 bases). Germline V gene sequence: CDR1 SGHRS, CDR2 YFSETQ. This CDR3 has 13 residues. Deletions cut 4 bases from V and 2 bases from J, with 9 bases between. DNA for the CDR3: TGCGCCAGCAGCGGCGGGACAAACTATGGCTACACCTTC. It specifies CASSGGTNYGYTF.

This chain uses TRBV12-3 or TRBV12-4 with TRBJ2-1, with D unclear. The CDR3 has 11 residues. Deletions cut 6 bases from V and 6 bases from J, with 6 bases between. The CDR3 spells CASRNSNEQFF. In DNA form, the CDR3 reads TGTGCCAGCAGAAATAGCAATGAGCAGTTCTTC.

This sequence joins TRBV5-4 and TRBJ2-7; TRBD1 agrees at 8 bases. The CDR3 contains 14 residues. Per the germline V gene, CDR1 is SGHNT and CDR2 is YYREEE (reference sequence). J gave up 5 bases and V 0 bases, and 4 bases lay outside the gene matches. CDR3 coding DNA: TGTGCCAGCAGCTTGGACAGGGGGGCTGACGAGCAGTACGTC. Its protein product is CASSLDRGADEQYV.

The chain combines TRBV3-1 (or the pseudogene TRBV3-2) with TRBJ1-3, with 7 positions matching TRBD1. V shed 2 bases and J 7 bases; nucleotides not matched to a gene: 17. The CDR3 loop spans 18 amino acids. Germline CDR1 is LGHDT and CDR2 is YNNKEL (reference sequence). The CDR3 protein is CASSQLGGGKEWRNTIYF. The DNA of the CDR3 is TGTGCCAGCAGCCAACTCGGAGGGGGCAAAGAATGGAGGAACACCATATATTTT.

The J gene is TRBJ2-7, the V gene TRBV7-3; 8 bases fit TRBD1. The junction had 1 base not matched to a gene; V was cut back by 1 base and J by 2 bases. The CDR3 contains 14 residues. The germline gives CDR1 SGHTA, CDR2 FQGTGA. Written as DNA, the CDR3 is TGTGCCAGCAGCTTAAAGGGACAGGCCTACGAGCAGTACTTC. It yields the protein CASSLKGQAYEQYF.

This chain links TRBV19 with TRBJ2-2; D is perhaps TRBD1 (5 bases). Germline V lookup: CDR1 LNHDA, CDR2 SQIVND (reference sequence). Trimming took 7 bases from V and 3 from J, leaving 9 bases between them. This CDR3 region has 13 residues. The CDR3 protein is CASISRDTGELFF. In DNA form, the CDR3 reads TGTGCCAGTATCAGCAGGGACACCGGGGAGCTGTTTTTT.

The chain joins TRBV28 to TRBJ1-5; TRBD1 matches at 10 bases. The CDR3 has 14 residues. Germline values: CDR1 MDHEN, CDR2 SYDVKM. The V gene end was trimmed by 2 bases and the J gene end by 5 bases; junction bases not matched to a gene: 0. The CDR3: CASSLGTGDQPQHF. In nucleotides, the CDR3 is TGTGCCAGCAGTTTAGGGACAGGGGATCAGCCCCAGCATTTT.

This sequence joins TRBV28 and TRBJ2-7; no firm D call. This CDR3 has 12 amino acids. Per the germline V gene, CDR1 is MDHEN and CDR2 is SYDVKM. Trimming removed 4 bases from V and 2 bases from J, with 6 bases in between. The CDR3 region is CASSSGTYEQYF. CDR3 in DNA: TGTGCCAGCAGTTCCGGTACCTACGAGCAGTACTTC.

This rearrangement joins TRBV28 to TRBJ1-2; D possibly corresponds to TRBD1 (5 bases). CDR3 length equals 14 residues. Germline V gene lookup returns CDR1 MDHEN and CDR2 SYDVKM. Trimming left V 4 bases short and J 8 bases short, with 17 bases between. The CDR3: CASSSLVGGSGYTF. The CDR3 nucleotides are TGTGCCAGCAGTTCCCTGGTCGGGGGAAGCGGCTACACCTTC.

This clone was seen more than once but under ten times. This chain uses TRBV6-5 with TRBJ2-2, with a possible D match to TRBD1 (6 bases). The CDR3 has 13 amino acids. V was pared by 6 bases and J by 7 bases, with 12 bases between. Germline loops: CDR1 MNHEY, CDR2 SVGAGI. The CDR3 DNA is TGTGCCAGCAGGGACGGACAGTTCGGGGAGCTGTTTTTT. As protein: CASRDGQFGELFF.

This clone was found once. The rearrangement links TRBV3-1 (or the pseudogene TRBV3-2) to TRBJ2-2; 15 nucleotides align to TRBD2. Germline-derived CDR1 and CDR2 are LGHDT and YNNKEL (reference sequence). The J segment lost 2 bases and the V segment lost 0 bases, leaving 4 bases of the junction unmatched. This CDR3 comprises 19 residues. This CDR3 reads CASSQDGLAGGINTGELFF. The CDR3 coding sequence is TGTGCCAGCAGCCAAGACGGACTAGCGGGGGGGATTAACACCGGGGAGCTGTTTTTT.

This rearrangement joins TRBV7-9 to TRBJ2-3; 7 bases line up with TRBD1. Trimming at V came to 5 bases and at J to 4 bases, leaving 9 bases not matched to a gene. Germline values: CDR1 SEHNR, CDR2 FQNEAQ (reference sequence). The CDR3 has 15 amino acids. The CDR3: CASSPRGTAPDTQYF. In DNA form, the CDR3 reads TGTGCCAGCAGCCCCAGAGGGACAGCCCCAGATACGCAGTATTTT.

The CDR3 nucleotides read TGTGCCAGCTCGCTCCTGGGCTTCGACACTGAAGCTTTCTTT. It yields the protein CASSLLGFDTEAFF. V usage is TRBV18 and J usage is TRBJ1-1; D is unresolved. The V gene lost 6 bases and the J gene lost 3 bases, with 14 bases spanning the gap. Germline V lookup: CDR1 KGHSH, CDR2 LQKENI. This CDR3 is built from 14 residues.